These 24 T cell receptor beta chains were sequenced from one sample in a study of T-cell memory formation after mild COVID-19. TCRdb itself ran the 5' RACE reads through MiXCR, one entry per CDR3 protein. The sample comprises under 250,000 distinct CDR3 sequences, 15% of which are singletons, and 2.1% rests with the top ten. Specimen: PBMCs or a T cell subset sorted from them (not recorded which). These receptors came from an adult woman who had mild COVID-19 (a few samples of this study predate the infection). Cell type and time point are not known.

This chain joins TRBV4-2 and TRBJ1-6; a weak D match, TRBD1 (6 bases). Germline values: CDR1 LGHNA, CDR2 YNFKEQ. Deletions cut 4 bases from V and 7 bases from J, with 14 bases between. CDR3 length: 15 amino acids. For the CDR3, the DNA is TGTGCCAGCAGCCGGTCGGGACAAGAGAATTCACCCCTCCACTTT. It is translated as CASSRSGQENSPLHF.

This clonotype has at least ten counts. The J gene is TRBJ1-2, the V gene TRBV2, with D possibly being TRBD1 (6 bases). Looked up from germline, CDR1 is SNHLY and CDR2 is FYNNEI. This CDR3 region has 15 residues. V was cut by 5 bases and J by 6 bases, with 19 bases left in between. CDR3 in amino acids: CASSPLITGLNGYTF. The CDR3 DNA is TGTGCCAGCAGTCCTCTTATAACAGGGCTAAATGGCTACACCTTC.

The chain couples TRBV20-1 to TRBJ2-5; 9 bases are a match to TRBD2. V was clipped by 1 base and J by 0 bases; unmatched bases: 12. Germline lookup yields CDR1 DFQATT and CDR2 SNEGSKA (reference sequence). CDR3 length equals 18 residues. The CDR3 DNA reads as TGCAGTGCTAGAGTGACTAGCGGTCTGTACGGTTACCAAGAGACCCAGTACTTC. Amino acid sequence: CSARVTSGLYGYQETQYF.

The V call is TRBV5-6, the J call TRBJ2-1; no firm D call. Per germline, CDR1 SGHDT and CDR2 YYEEEE. V was clipped by 7 bases and J by 12 bases, with 20 bases between them. The CDR3 has 13 residues. CDR3 region: CASGSRSVHGQFF. As DNA, the CDR3 is TGTGCCAGCGGCAGTAGGTCGGTTCACGGGCAGTTCTTC.

This clonotype was found a few times. This sequence joins TRBV12-3 or TRBV12-4 and TRBJ2-5; 9 bases agree with TRBD2. CDR3 size: 18 residues. With V trimmed by 1 base and J by 2 bases, 11 bases remained unmatched. CDR3 sequence reads: CASSLGSGRAGKQETQYF. The DNA of the CDR3 is TGTGCCAGCAGTTTAGGTAGCGGGAGAGCAGGCAAACAAGAGACCCAGTACTTC.

The table lists this clonotype with many counts. The rearrangement links TRBV6-1 to TRBJ2-7, with 8 bases lining up with TRBD1. The CDR3 loop spans 12 amino acids. V shed 6 bases, J shed 6 bases, and the junction held 4 bases outside the gene matches. The V gene's germline CDR1 is MNHNS and CDR2 SASEGT. DNA for the CDR3: TGTGCCAGCAGCTCCGGGACAGGCGAGCAGTACTTC. Translation: CASSSGTGEQYF.

The chain carries TRBV7-3 and TRBJ2-1; tentatively, D is TRBD1 (6 bases). The V end was cut by 5 bases, the J end by 7 bases, with 18 bases between. CDR1 is SGHTA, CDR2 FQGTGA, per germline. CDR3 length: 15 residues. The CDR3 protein is CASSVTGSSGNEQFF. CDR3 nucleotides: TGTGCCAGCAGCGTTACAGGGTCATCCGGGAATGAGCAGTTCTTC. Together with reference TRBV7-3 and TRBJ2-1, the CDR3 gives the full variable domain: GAGVSQTPSNKVTEKGKYVELRCDPISGHTALYWYRQSLGQGPEFLIYFQGTGAADDSGLPNDRFFAVRPEGSVSTLKIQRTERGDSAVYLCASSVTGSSGNEQFFGPGTRLTVL.

This clonotype was detected only once. The J gene is TRBJ1-2, the V gene TRBV18; D might be TRBD1 (6 bases). The V end lost 3 bases, the J end lost 6 bases, and 14 bases lay between the germline ends. The CDR3 has 14 amino acids. Germline V gene data show CDR1 as KGHSH and CDR2 as LQKENI. CDR3 residues: CASSPRRGSDGYTF. The CDR3 DNA sequence: TGTGCCAGCTCACCCCGAAGGGGGTCGGATGGCTACACCTTC. Variable domain in full (rest from reference TRBV18 and TRBJ1-2): NAGVMQNPRHLVRRRGQEARLRCSPMKGHSHVYWYRQLPEEGLKFMVYLQKENIIDESGMPKERFSAEFPKEGPSILRIQQVVRGDSAAYFCASSPRRGSDGYTFGSGTRLTVV.

This chain uses TRBV7-9 with TRBJ2-2; D ambiguous. Trimming removed 1 base at V and 4 bases at J, with 10 bases between. The CDR3 covers 15 residues. CDR1 and CDR2 (germline): SEHNR, FQNEAQ (reference sequence). The CDR3 region has the DNA TGTGCCAGCAGCTTAGTACCGAAGCTCACCGGGGAGCTGTTTTTT. Protein: CASSLVPKLTGELFF.

Here the CDR3 reads CASSFEGIGYGYTF. As DNA, the CDR3 is TGTGCCAGCAGTTTCGAGGGGATCGGCTATGGCTACACCTTC. The gene calls are TRBV12-3 or TRBV12-4 and TRBJ1-2, with a weak D call TRBD1 (5 bases). CDR3 size: 14 residues. The germline V and J ends were trimmed by 3 bases and 4 bases, with 12 bases remaining between them.

This clonotype has just a few counts. The gene calls are TRBV6-2 or TRBV6-3 and TRBJ2-7; 10 nucleotides line up with TRBD1. The CDR3 runs 15 residues. Per the germline V gene, CDR1 is MNHEY and CDR2 is SVGEGT. V lost 4 bases to trimming and J lost 6 bases; unmatched junction nucleotides: 9. CDR3 loop: CASSSHRDRGGEQYF. CDR3 nucleotide sequence: TGTGCCAGCAGTTCCCATCGGGACAGGGGTGGCGAGCAGTACTTC.

This clonotype was recorded many times. The chain carries TRBV9 and TRBJ1-5; TRBD1 is a possible D gene (5 bases). V was pared by 3 bases and J by 2 bases, with 15 bases between. Germline V gene data show CDR1 as SGDLS and CDR2 as YYNGEE. CDR3 length: 16 amino acids. CDR3 nucleotides: TGTGCCAGCAGCGCCGGCCCGGGAGGGGGCAATCAGCCCCAGCATTTT. It yields the protein CASSAGPGGGNQPQHF.

The CDR3, as DNA: TGTGCCACCAGTGATGCGGCGGGCGCGGGTCAGCCCCAGCATTTT. Protein sequence: CATSDAAGAGQPQHF. The V and J genes are TRBV24-1 and TRBJ1-5, with D uncertain. Germline V lookup: CDR1 KGHDR, CDR2 SFDVKD. Trimming removed 3 bases at V and 6 bases at J, with 14 bases between. The CDR3 extends over 15 amino acids.

This clonotype was counted only a few times. The rearrangement links TRBV28 to TRBJ1-6, with a weak D call TRBD1 (5 bases). Germline lookup yields CDR1 MDHEN and CDR2 SYDVKM. This CDR3 spans 15 amino acids. Between the trimmed V and J ends, which lost 3 bases and 7 bases, there was a span of 13 bases. This CDR3 reads CASSFRGPQNSPLHF. In DNA form, the CDR3 reads TGTGCCAGCAGTTTCCGGGGACCGCAGAATTCACCCCTCCACTTT.

In this sample, this clonotype turned up a few times. The rearrangement joins TRBV5-8 to TRBJ1-1; D remains unclear. Per the germline V gene, CDR1 is SGHTS and CDR2 is YDEGEE. The CDR3 has 13 amino acids. V lost 7 bases and J 0 bases, leaving 10 bases between the germline ends. The CDR3 protein is CASCKFLNTEAFF. As DNA, the CDR3 is TGTGCCAGCTGTAAGTTTCTGAACACTGAAGCTTTCTTT.

This clonotype was seen at least ten times. The chain is built from TRBV4-2 and TRBJ2-5, with TRBD2 identical over 9 bases. CDR1 and CDR2 (germline): LGHNA, YNFKEQ. This CDR3 spans 18 amino acids. J gave up 2 bases and V 3 bases, and 13 bases lay outside the gene matches. The DNA for the CDR3 is TGTGCCAGCAGCCAGCCGTTATCGCGCGGGGGGGATCAAGAGACCCAGTACTTC. Translating gives CASSQPLSRGGDQETQYF.

A few counts support this clonotype. The chain joins TRBV5-4 to TRBJ2-2; a weak D match, TRBD1 (6 bases). Germline values: CDR1 SGHNT, CDR2 YYREEE (reference sequence). This CDR3 is 14 amino acids long. The ends were cut back, 4 bases at V and 3 bases at J, with 10 bases in the middle. CDR3 in amino acids: CASSTGTHTGELFF. The CDR3 DNA reads TGTGCCAGCAGCACCGGGACACACACCGGGGAGCTGTTTTTT.

The V and J genes are TRBV7-9 and TRBJ1-6, with D perhaps matching TRBD1 (6 bases). This CDR3 is 15 amino acids long. V lost 5 bases and J 7 bases, leaving 15 bases between the germline ends. The germline CDR1 and CDR2 sequences are SEHNR and FQNEAQ (reference sequence). The CDR3 sequence is CASSQQGRLNSPLHF. The CDR3 DNA reads TGTGCCAGCAGCCAACAGGGTCGCCTCAATTCACCCCTCCACTTT.

A few counts support this clonotype. The chain has TRBV4-3 and TRBJ2-3; 12 bases map to TRBD2. The V segment lost 1 base and the J segment 4 bases; nucleotides outside the gene matches: 6. The CDR3 extends over 17 amino acids. Germline V gene sequence: CDR1 LGHNA, CDR2 YSLEER. CDR3 sequence reads: CASSQGLAGDVADTQYF. CDR3 nucleotide sequence: TGCGCCAGCAGCCAAGGACTAGCGGGAGACGTTGCAGATACGCAGTATTTT.

The J gene is TRBJ1-1, the V gene TRBV28, with 8 positions matching TRBD1. CDR1 is MDHEN and CDR2 is SYDVKM in the germline V gene. This CDR3 has 15 residues. V trimming: 6 bases; J trimming: 4 bases; junction bases outside the gene matches: 10. The CDR3 coding sequence is TGTGCCAGCAGCCCTCAGGGGGCGGGGAGCACTGAAGCTTTCTTT. Translating gives CASSPQGAGSTEAFF.

This clonotype was recorded many times. V is TRBV15 and J is TRBJ2-7; TRBD2 matches at 8 bases. Germline lookup yields CDR1 LNHNV and CDR2 YYDKDF (reference sequence). The CDR3 covers 15 residues. The V and J ends lost 4 bases and 5 bases, in that order; junction bases with no gene match: 10. The CDR3 DNA reads TGTGCCACCAGCATCCCGGGGGGGTCGATGAACGAGCAGTACTTC. Translating gives CATSIPGGSMNEQYF.

This clonotype has only a few counts. The rearrangement joins TRBV12-3 or TRBV12-4 to TRBJ2-7; tentatively, D is TRBD2 (6 bases). This CDR3 has 12 residues. V was pared by 4 bases and J by 7 bases, with 11 bases between. CDR3 nucleotides: TGTGCCAGCAGTTACGGGGGATTGGAGCAGTACTTC. It is translated as CASSYGGLEQYF.

The J gene is TRBJ2-7, the V gene TRBV7-2, with D possibly matching TRBD1 (5 bases). Germline CDR1 reads SGHTA; CDR2 reads FQGNSA. The CDR3 has 15 amino acids. Trimming stripped 4 bases from V and 2 bases from J, with 15 bases between. The CDR3 DNA reads as TGTGCCAGCAGCTCTAGACTGGGGCCAACCTACGAGCAGTACTTC. It encodes CASSSRLGPTYEQYF.

The genes are TRBV6-5 and TRBJ2-2; possible D gene TRBD1, 5 bases. CDR1 is MNHEY and CDR2 is SVGAGI in the germline V gene. CDR3 size: 13 residues. The V and J ends lost 5 bases and 9 bases respectively, with 13 bases between them. In nucleotides, the CDR3 is TGTGCCAGCAGTCCGGACACGATCCGGGAGCTGTTTTTT. Translated: CASSPDTIRELFF.